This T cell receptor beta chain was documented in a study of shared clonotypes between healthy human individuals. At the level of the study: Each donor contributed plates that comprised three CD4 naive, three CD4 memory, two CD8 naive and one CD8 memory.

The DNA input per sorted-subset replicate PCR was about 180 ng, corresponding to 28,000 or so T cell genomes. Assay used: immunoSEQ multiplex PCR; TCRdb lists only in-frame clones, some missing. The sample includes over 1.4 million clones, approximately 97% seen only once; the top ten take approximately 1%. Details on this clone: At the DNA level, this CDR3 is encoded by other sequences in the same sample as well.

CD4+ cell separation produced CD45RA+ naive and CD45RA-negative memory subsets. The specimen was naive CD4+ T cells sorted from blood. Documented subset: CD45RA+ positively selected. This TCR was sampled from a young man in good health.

The CDR3 region has the DNA TGCGCCAGCAGCCAAGTATCTAGCGGTAGCACAGATACGCAGTATTTT. Encoded protein: CASSQVSSGSTDTQYF. The J gene is TRBJ2-3, the V gene TRBV4-1; 7 positions agree with TRBD2. The V gene end was trimmed by 1 base and the J gene end by 0 bases; junction bases not matched to a gene: 4. The CDR3 spans 16 residues. CDR1 is MGHRA and CDR2 is YSYEKL in the germline V gene.